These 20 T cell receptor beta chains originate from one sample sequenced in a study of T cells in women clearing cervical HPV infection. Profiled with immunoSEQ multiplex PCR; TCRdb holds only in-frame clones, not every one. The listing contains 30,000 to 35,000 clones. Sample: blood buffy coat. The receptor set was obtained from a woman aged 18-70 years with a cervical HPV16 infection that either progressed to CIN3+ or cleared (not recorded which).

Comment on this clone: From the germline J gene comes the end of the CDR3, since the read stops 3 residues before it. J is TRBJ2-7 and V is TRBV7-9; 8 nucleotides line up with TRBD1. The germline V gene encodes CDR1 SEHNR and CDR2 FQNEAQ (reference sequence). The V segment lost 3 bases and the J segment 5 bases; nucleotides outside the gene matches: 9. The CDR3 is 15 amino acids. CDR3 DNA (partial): TGTGCCAGCAGCTTGACCCGACAGGGGCTCGACGAG. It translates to CASSLTRQGLDE. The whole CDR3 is CASSLTRQGLDEQYF.

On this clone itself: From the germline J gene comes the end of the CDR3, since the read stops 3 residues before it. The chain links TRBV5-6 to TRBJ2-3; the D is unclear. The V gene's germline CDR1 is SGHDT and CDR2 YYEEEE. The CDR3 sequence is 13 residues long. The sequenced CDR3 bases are TGTGCCAGCAGCTTGTTCACAGAAGAGACG. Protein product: CASSLFTEET. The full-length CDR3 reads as CASSLFTEETQYF.

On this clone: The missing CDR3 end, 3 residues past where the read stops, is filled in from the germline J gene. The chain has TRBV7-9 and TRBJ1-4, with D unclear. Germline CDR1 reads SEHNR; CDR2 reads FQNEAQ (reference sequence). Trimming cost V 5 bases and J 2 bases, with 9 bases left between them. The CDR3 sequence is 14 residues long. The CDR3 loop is CASSPGRTNEKLFF. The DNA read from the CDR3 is TGTGCCAGCAGCCCAGGAAGGACTAATGAAAAA.

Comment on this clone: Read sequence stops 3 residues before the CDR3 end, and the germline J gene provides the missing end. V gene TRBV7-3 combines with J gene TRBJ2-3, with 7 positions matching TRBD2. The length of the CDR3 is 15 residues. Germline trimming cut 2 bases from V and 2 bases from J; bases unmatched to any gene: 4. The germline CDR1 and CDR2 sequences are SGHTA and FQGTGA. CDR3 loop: CASSLLGGSTDTQYF. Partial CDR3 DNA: TGTGCCAGCAGCTTACTGGGGGGGTCCACAGATACG. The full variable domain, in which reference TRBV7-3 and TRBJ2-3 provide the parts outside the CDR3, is GAGVSQTPSNKVTEKGKYVELRCDPISGHTALYWYRQSLGQGPEFLIYFQGTGAADDSGLPNDRFFAVRPEGSVSTLKIQRTERGDSAVYLCASSLLGGSTDTQYFGPGTRLTVL.

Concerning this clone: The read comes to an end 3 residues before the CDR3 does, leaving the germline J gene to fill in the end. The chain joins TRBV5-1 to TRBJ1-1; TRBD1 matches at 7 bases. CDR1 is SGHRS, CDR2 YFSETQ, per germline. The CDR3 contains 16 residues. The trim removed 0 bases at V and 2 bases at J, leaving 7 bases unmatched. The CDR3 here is CASSLDRGPLNTEAFF. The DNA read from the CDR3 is TGCGCCAGCAGCTTGGACAGGGGTCCTTTAAACACTGAA.

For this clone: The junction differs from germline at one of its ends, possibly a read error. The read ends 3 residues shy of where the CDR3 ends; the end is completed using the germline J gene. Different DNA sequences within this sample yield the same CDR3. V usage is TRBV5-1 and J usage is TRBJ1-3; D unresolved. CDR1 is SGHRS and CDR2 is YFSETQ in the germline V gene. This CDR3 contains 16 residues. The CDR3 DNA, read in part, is TGCGCCAGCAGCTTGGGACAACTCACCTCTGGAAACACA. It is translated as CASSLGQLTSGNT. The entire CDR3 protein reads CASSLGQLTSGNTIYF.

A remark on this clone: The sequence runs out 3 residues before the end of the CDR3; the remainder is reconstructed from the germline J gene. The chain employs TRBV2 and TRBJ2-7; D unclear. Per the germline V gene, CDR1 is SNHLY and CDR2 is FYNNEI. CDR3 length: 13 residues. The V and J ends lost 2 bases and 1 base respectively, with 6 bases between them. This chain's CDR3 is CASSELQSYEQYF. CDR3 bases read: TGTGCCAGCAGTGAACTCCAGTCCTACGAG.

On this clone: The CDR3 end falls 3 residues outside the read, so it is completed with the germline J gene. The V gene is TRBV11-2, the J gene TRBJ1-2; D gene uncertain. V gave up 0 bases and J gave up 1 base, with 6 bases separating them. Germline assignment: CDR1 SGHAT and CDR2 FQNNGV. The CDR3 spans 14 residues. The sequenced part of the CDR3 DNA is TGTGCCAGCAGCTTAGAGCCGGGTAACTATGGC. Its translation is CASSLEPGNYG. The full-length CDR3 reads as CASSLEPGNYGYTF.

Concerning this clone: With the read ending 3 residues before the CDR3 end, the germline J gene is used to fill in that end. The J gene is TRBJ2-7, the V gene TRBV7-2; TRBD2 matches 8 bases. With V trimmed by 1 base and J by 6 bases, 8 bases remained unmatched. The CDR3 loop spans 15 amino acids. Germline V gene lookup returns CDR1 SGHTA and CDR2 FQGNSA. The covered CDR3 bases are TGTGCCAGCAGCTTAGTAGCGGGAAGCGTGATCGAG. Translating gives CASSLVAGSVIE. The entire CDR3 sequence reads CASSLVAGSVIEQYF.

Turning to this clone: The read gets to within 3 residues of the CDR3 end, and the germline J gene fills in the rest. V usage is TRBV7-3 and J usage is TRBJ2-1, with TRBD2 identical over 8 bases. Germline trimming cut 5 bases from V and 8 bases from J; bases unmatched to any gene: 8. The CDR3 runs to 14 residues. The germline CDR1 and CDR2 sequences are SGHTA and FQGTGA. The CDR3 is CASSPGGVNDEQFF. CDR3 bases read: TGTGCCAGCAGCCCCGGGGGGGTAAACGATGAG.

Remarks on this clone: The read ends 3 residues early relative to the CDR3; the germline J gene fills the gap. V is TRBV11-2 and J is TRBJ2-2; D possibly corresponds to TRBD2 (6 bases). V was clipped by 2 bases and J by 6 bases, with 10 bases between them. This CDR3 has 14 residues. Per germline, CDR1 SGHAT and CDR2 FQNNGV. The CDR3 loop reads CASSLTSSAGELFF. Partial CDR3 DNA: TGTGCCAGCAGCTTAACTAGCTCAGCCGGGGAG.

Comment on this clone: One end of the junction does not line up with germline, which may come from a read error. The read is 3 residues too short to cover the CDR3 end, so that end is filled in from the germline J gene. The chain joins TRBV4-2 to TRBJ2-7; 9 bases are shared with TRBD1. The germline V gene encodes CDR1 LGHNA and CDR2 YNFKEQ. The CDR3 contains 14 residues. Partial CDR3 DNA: TGCGCCAGCAGCCCCGGGACAGGGAGCCACGAG. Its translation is CASSPGTGSHE. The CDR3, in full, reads CASSPGTGSHEQYF.

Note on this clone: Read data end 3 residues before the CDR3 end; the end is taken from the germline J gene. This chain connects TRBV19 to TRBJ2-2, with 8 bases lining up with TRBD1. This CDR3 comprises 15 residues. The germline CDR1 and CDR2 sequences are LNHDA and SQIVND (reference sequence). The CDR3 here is CASSPPGGRGSPLFF. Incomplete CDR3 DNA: TGTGCCAGTAGTCCCCCAGGGGGCAGGGGTTCACCG.

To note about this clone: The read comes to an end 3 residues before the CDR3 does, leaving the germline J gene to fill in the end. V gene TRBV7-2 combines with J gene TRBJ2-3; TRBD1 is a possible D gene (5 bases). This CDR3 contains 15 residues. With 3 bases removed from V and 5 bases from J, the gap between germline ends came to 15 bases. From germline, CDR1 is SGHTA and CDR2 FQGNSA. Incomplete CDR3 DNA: TGTGCCAGCAGCTTCGACAGCCCCACGCAAGATACG. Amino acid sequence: CASSFDSPTQDT. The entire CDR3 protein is CASSFDSPTQDTQYF. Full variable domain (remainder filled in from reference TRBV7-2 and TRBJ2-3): GAGVSQSPSNKVTEKGKDVELRCDPISGHTALYWYRQSLGQGLEFLIYFQGNSAPDKSGLPSDRFSAERTGGSVSTLTIQRTQQEDSAVYLCASSFDSPTQDTQYFGPGTRLTVL.

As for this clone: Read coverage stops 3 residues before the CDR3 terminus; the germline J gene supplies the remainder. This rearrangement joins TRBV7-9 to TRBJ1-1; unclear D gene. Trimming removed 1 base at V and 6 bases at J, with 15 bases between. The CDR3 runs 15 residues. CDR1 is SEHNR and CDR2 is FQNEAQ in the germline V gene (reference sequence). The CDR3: CASSLEGGGNPEAFF. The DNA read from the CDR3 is TGTGCCAGCAGCTTAGAAGGTGGCGGGAATCCTGAA.

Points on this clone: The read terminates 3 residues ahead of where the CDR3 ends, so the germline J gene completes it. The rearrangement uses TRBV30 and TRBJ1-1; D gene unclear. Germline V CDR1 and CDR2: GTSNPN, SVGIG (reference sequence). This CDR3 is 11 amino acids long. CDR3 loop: CAWSVYREAFF. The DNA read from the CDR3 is TGTGCCTGGAGTGTATATCGGGAA.

CDR3 region: CASSIPGGETQYF. CDR3 bases read: TGTGCCAGTAGTATTCCCGGAGGGGAGACG. The chain joins TRBV19 to TRBJ2-3; D might be TRBD2 (6 bases). The observed sequence ends 3 residues before the CDR3 terminus, with the missing tail filled in from the germline J gene. CDR1 is LNHDA and CDR2 is SQIVND in the germline V gene (reference sequence). There are 13 residues in the CDR3.

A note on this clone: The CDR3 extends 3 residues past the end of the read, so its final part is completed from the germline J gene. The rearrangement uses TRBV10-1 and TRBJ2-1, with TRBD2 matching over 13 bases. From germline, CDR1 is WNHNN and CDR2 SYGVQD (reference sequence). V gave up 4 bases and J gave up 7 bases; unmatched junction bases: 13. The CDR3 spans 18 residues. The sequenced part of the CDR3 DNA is TGCGCCAGCAGTGCCCCCCATGGGACTAGCGGGAAAGGAAATGAG. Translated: CASSAPHGTSGKGNE. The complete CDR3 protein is CASSAPHGTSGKGNEQFF.

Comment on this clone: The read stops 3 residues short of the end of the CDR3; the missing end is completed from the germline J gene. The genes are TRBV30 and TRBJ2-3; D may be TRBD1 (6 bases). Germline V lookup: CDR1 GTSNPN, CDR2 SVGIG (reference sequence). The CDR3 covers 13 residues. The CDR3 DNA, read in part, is TGTGCCTGGAGTGTACAAGGGGGAGAGACG. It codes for CAWSVQGGET. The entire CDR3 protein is CAWSVQGGETQYF.

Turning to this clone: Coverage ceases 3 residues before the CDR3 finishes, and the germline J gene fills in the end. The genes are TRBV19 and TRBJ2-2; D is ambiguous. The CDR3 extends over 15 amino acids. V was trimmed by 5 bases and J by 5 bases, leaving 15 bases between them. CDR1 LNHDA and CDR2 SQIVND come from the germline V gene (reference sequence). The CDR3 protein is CASSPRSGWTGELFF. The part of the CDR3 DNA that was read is TGTGCCAGTAGTCCCCGGTCCGGGTGGACCGGGGAG. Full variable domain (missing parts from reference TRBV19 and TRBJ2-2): DGGITQSPKYLFRKEGQNVTLSCEQNLNHDAMYWYRQDPGQGLRLIYYSQIVNDFQKGDIAEGYSVSREKKESFPLTVTSAQKNPTAFYLCASSPRSGWTGELFFGEGSRLTVL.